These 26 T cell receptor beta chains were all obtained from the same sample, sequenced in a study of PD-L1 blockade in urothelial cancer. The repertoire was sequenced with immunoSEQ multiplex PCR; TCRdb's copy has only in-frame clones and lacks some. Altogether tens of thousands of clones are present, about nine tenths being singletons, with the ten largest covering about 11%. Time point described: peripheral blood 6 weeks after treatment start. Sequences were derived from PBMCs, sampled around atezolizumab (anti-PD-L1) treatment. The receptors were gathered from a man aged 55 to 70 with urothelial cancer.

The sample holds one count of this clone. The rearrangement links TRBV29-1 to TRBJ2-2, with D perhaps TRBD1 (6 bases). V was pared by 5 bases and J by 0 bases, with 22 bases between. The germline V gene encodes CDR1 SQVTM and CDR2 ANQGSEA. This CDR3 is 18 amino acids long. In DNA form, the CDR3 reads TGCAGCGTTCCTACCCCCTTCCTGACAGGTTCGAACACCGGGGAGCTGTTTTTT. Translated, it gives CSVPTPFLTGSNTGELFF.

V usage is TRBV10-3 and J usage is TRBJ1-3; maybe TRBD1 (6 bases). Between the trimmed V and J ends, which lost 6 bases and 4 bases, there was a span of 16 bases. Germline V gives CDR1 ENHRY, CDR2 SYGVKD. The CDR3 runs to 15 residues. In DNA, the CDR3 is TGTGCCATCAGCGACTTTGTCAGGGGCGGAAACACCATATATTTT. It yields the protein CAISDFVRGGNTIYF.

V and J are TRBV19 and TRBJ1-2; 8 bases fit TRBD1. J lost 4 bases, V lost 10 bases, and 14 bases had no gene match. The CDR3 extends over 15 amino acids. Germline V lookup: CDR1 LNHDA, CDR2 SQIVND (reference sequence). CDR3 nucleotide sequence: TGTGCCACCAACTCAGACAGGGGACTGAGCTATGGCTACACCTTC. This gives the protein CATNSDRGLSYGYTF.

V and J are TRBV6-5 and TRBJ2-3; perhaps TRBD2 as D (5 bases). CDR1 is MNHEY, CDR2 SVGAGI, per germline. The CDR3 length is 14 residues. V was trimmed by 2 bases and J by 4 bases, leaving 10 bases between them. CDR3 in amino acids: CASSYPEDPDTQYF. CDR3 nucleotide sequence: TGTGCCAGCAGTTACCCGGAGGACCCAGATACGCAGTATTTT.

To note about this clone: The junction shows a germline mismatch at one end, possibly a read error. CDR3 nucleotides: TGTGCCAGCAGCCCTGGTTGGGGCTGGGCCCTAAGGCGCCTATACGAGCAGTACTTT. It encodes CASSPGWGWALRRLYEQYF. The V call is TRBV11-2, the J call TRBJ2-7, with a weak D call TRBD1 (5 bases). CDR1 is SGHAT and CDR2 is FQNNGV in the germline V gene. This CDR3 region has 19 residues.

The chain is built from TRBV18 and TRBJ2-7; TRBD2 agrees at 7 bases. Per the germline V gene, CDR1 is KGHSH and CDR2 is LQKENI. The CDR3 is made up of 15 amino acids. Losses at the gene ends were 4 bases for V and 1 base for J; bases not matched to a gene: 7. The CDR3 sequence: CASSLEAGKSYEQYF. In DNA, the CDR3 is TGTGCCAGCTCACTGGAAGCGGGGAAATCCTACGAGCAGTACTTC.

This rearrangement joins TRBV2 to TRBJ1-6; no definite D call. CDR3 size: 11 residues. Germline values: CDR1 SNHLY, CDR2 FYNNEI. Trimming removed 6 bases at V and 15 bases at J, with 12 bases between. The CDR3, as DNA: TGTGCCAGCAGCCCCCGTATTCGCCTCCACTTT. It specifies CASSPRIRLHF.

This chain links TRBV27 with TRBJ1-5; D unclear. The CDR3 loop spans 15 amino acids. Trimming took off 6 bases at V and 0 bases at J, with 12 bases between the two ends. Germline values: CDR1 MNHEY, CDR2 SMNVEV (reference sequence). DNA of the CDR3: TGTGCCAGCAGCCCGACGGGGTATAGCAATCAGCCCCAGCATTTT. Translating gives CASSPTGYSNQPQHF.

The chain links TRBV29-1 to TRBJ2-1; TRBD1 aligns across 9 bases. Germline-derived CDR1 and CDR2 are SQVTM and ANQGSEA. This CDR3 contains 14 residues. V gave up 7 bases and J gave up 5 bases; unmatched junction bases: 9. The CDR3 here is CSARLGTGNNEQFF. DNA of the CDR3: TGCAGCGCACGACTAGGGACAGGGAACAATGAGCAGTTCTTC.

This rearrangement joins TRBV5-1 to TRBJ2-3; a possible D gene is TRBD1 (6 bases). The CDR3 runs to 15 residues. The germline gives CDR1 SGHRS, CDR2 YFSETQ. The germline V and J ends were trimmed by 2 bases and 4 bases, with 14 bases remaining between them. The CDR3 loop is CASSFSGGDPDTQYF. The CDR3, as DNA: TGCGCCAGCAGCTTTTCTGGGGGCGACCCAGATACGCAGTATTTT.

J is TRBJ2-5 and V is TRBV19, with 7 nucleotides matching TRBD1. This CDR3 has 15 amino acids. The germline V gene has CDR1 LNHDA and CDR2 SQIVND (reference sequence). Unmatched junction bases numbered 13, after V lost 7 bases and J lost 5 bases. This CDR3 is CASKRGLGRTETQYF. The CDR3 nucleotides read TGTGCCAGTAAGAGGGGGCTGGGGCGAACGGAGACCCAGTACTTC.

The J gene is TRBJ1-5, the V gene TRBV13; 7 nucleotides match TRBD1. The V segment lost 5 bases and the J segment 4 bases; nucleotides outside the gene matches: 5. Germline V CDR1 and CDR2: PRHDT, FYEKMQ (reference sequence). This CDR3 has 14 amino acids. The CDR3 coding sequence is TGTGCCAGCAGCCAACAGGGGAGGAATCAGCCCCAGCATTTT. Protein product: CASSQQGRNQPQHF.

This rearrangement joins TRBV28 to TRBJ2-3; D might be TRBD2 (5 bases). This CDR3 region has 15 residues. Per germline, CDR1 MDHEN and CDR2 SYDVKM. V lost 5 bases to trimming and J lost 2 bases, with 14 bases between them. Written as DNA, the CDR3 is TGTGCCAGCAGTCAGACTCGGGGATCCACAGATACGCAGTATTTT. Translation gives CASSQTRGSTDTQYF.

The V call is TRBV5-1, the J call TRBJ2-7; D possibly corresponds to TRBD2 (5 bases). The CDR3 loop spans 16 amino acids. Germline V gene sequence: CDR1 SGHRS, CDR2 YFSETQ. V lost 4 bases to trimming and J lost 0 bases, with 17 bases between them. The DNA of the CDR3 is TGCGCCAGCAGCCTGGATGGAGGTCTTTCCTCCTACGAGCAGTACTTC. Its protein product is CASSLDGGLSSYEQYF.

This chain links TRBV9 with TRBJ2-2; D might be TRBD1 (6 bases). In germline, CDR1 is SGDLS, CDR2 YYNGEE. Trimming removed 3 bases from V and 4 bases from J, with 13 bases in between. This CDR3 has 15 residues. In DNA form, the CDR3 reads TGTGCCAGCAGCGGATTGACAGGTCGCACCGGGGAGCTGTTTTTT. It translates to CASSGLTGRTGELFF.

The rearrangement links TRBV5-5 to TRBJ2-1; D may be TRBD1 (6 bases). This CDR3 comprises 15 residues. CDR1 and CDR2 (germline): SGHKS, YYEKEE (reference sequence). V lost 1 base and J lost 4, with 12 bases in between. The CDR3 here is CASSLIAGAYNEQFF. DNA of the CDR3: TGTGCCAGCAGCTTGATAGCAGGGGCGTACAATGAGCAGTTCTTC.

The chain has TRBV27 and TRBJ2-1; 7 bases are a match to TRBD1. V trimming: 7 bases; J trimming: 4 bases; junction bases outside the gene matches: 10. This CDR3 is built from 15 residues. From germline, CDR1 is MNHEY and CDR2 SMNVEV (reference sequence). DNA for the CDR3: TGTGCCAGCATCTGGGCAGGGGGTAAATACAATGAGCAGTTCTTC. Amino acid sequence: CASIWAGGKYNEQFF.

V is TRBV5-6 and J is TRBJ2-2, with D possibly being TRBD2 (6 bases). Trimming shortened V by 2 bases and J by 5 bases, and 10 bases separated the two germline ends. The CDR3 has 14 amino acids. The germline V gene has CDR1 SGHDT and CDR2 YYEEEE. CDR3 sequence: CASSFLSGTGELFF. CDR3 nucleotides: TGTGCCAGCAGCTTCTTGAGCGGGACCGGGGAGCTGTTTTTT. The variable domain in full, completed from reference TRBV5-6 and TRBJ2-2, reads DAGVTQSPTHLIKTRGQQVTLRCSPKSGHDTVSWYQQALGQGPQFIFQYYEEEERQRGNFPDRFSGHQFPNYSSELNVNALLLGDSALYLCASSFLSGTGELFFGEGSRLTVL.

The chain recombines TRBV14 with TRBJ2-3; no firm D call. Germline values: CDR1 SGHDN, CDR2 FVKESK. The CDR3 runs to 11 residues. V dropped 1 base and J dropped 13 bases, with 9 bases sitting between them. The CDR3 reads CASSQGPLKYF. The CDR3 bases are TGTGCCAGCAGCCAAGGGCCTCTCAAGTATTTT.

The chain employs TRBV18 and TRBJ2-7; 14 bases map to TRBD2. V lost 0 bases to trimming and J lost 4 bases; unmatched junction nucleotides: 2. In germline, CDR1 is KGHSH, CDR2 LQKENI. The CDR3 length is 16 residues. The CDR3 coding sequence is TGTGCCAGCTCACCACCCGGACTAGCGGGGGGATACGAGCAGTACTTC. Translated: CASSPPGLAGGYEQYF. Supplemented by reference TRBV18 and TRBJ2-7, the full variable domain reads NAGVMQNPRHLVRRRGQEARLRCSPMKGHSHVYWYRQLPEEGLKFMVYLQKENIIDESGMPKERFSAEFPKEGPSILRIQQVVRGDSAAYFCASSPPGLAGGYEQYFGPGTRLTVT.

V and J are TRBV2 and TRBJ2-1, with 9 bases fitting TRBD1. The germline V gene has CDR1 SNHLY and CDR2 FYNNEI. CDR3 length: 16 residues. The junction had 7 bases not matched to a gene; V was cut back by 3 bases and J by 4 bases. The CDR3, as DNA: TGTGCCAGCAGTGAGACCGGGACAGGGCGTTACAATGAGCAGTTCTTC. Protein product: CASSETGTGRYNEQFF.

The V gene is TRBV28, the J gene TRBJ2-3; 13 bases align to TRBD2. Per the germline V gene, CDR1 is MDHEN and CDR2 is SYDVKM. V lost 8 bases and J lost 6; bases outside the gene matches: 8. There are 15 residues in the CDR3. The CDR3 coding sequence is TGTGCCAGCTCCCGGCCACTAGCGGGAGGGGATACGCAGTATTTT. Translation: CASSRPLAGGDTQYF.

CDR3 region: CATSRDLLASTDTQYF. Written as DNA, the CDR3 is TGTGCCACCAGCAGAGACTTGCTAGCGAGCACAGATACGCAGTATTTT. This rearrangement joins TRBV15 to TRBJ2-3, with TRBD2 as a possible D gene (6 bases). Germline CDR1 LNHNV, CDR2 YYDKDF (reference sequence). This CDR3 has 16 amino acids. The V gene lost 0 bases and the J gene lost 0 bases, with 10 bases spanning the gap. Full variable domain (rest looked up from reference TRBV15 and TRBJ2-3): DAMVIQNPRYQVTQFGKPVTLSCSQTLNHNVMYWYQQKSSQAPKLLFHYYDKDFNNEADTPDNFQSRRPNTSFCFLDIRSPGLGDTAMYLCATSRDLLASTDTQYFGPGTRLTVL.

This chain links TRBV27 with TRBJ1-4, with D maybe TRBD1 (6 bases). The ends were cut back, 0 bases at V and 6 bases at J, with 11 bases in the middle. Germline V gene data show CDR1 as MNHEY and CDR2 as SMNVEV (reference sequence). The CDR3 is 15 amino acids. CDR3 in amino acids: CASSLSGQGYEKLFF. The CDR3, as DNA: TGTGCCAGCAGTTTATCTGGCCAGGGGTATGAAAAACTGTTTTTT.

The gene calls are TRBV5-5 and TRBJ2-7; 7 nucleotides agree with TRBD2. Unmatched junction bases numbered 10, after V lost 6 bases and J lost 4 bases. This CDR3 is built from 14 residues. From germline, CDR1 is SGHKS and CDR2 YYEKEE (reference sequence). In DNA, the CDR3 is TGTGCCAGCAACCTCGGGGAGGGGAAATACGAGCAGTACTTC. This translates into CASNLGEGKYEQYF.

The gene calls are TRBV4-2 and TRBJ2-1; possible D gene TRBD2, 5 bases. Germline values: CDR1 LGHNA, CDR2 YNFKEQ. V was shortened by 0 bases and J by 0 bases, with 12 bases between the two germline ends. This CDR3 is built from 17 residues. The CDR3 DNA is TGTGCCAGCAGCCAAGATCTGCGGGCGGCCTCCTACAATGAGCAGTTCTTC. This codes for CASSQDLRAASYNEQFF.